Presented here are 12 T cell receptor beta chains from one specimen sequenced in a study of blood T cell repertoires in COVID-19. Some clones are missing from TCRdb's copy, which holds only in-frame ones; the method was immunoSEQ multiplex PCR. The repertoire includes some 56,000 clones, under 90% of them detected once, and roughly 28% sits in the top ten. The sequencing input was peripheral blood. The receptors were sampled from a woman at least 80 years old with active or convalescent COVID-19.

V usage is TRBV7-9 and J usage is TRBJ2-3, with 8 nucleotides matching TRBD1. CDR1 and CDR2 (germline): SEHNR, FQNEAQ (reference sequence). With 10 bases clipped from V and 1 base from J, the junction kept 7 bases outside the gene matches. This CDR3 comprises 14 residues. The CDR3 region has the DNA TGTGCCACCCAGGACAGGGAAGGCACAGATACGCAGTATTTT. Its translation is CATQDREGTDTQYF.

The V gene is TRBV28, the J gene TRBJ1-2; TRBD1 agrees at 9 bases. The CDR3 length is 14 residues. The V gene's germline CDR1 is MDHEN and CDR2 SYDVKM. V was clipped by 5 bases and J by 5 bases; unmatched bases: 6. CDR3 sequence reads: CASSLGTGLYGYTF. The CDR3 coding sequence is TGTGCCAGCAGTCTCGGGACAGGGTTATATGGCTACACCTTC.

The chain combines TRBV5-1 with TRBJ2-1; D remains unclear. Per germline, CDR1 SGHRS and CDR2 YFSETQ. V was shortened by 0 bases and J by 0 bases, with 7 bases between the two germline ends. This CDR3 is built from 15 residues. The CDR3 is CASSLASSSYNEQFF. The CDR3 region has the DNA TGCGCCAGCAGCTTGGCATCTAGCTCCTACAATGAGCAGTTCTTC.

This clone rates as large. The chain links TRBV6-5 to TRBJ2-1; TRBD2 is a possible D gene (5 bases). Germline V CDR1 and CDR2: MNHEY, SVGAGI. The CDR3 spans 15 residues. V lost 4 bases and J 8 bases, leaving 18 bases between the germline ends. CDR3 bases: TGTGCCAGCAGTTCCGGACGGGGTCCAGTGGATGAGCAGTTCTTC. Translated: CASSSGRGPVDEQFF.

The V and J genes are TRBV10-3 and TRBJ1-4; perhaps TRBD1 as D (5 bases). This CDR3 contains 15 residues. The V end was cut by 0 bases, the J end by 7 bases, with 12 bases between. The germline CDR1 and CDR2 sequences are ENHRY and SYGVKD. The CDR3 protein is CAISESAGSGEKLFF. The CDR3 DNA reads as TGTGCCATCAGTGAGTCGGCAGGGTCCGGTGAAAAACTGTTTTTT.

The chain has TRBV5-4 and TRBJ2-1, with 11 bases lining up with TRBD2. There are 16 residues in the CDR3. Germline V gives CDR1 SGHNT, CDR2 YYREEE (reference sequence). V dropped 4 bases and J dropped 9; count of bases not matched to a gene: 12. The CDR3 DNA reads as TGTGCCAGCAGCACCTCACCTAGCGGGGGGCCATGTGAGCAGTTCTTC. Translation gives CASSTSPSGGPCEQFF.

This chain's CDR3 is CASSQAQGAITGGYTF. CDR3 bases: TGCGCCAGCAGCCAAGCTCAGGGCGCGATCACTGGCGGCTACACCTTC. The chain has TRBV4-3 and TRBJ1-2; perhaps TRBD1 as D (5 bases). V was shortened by 1 base and J by 8 bases, with 20 bases between the two germline ends. Germline V CDR1 and CDR2: LGHNA, YSLEER. The CDR3 is 16 amino acids.

This clone is a singleton in its sample. The V gene is TRBV27, the J gene TRBJ1-1, with TRBD1 as a possible D gene (5 bases). CDR1 is MNHEY, CDR2 SMNVEV, per germline (reference sequence). The CDR3 extends over 13 amino acids. V was pared by 6 bases and J by 1 base, with 9 bases between. CDR3 protein: CASRDNPNTEAFF. DNA for the CDR3: TGTGCCAGCAGGGACAACCCGAACACTGAAGCTTTCTTT.

This clone was seen just once. The chain carries TRBV20-1 and TRBJ2-5; D call uncertain. The CDR3 has 11 amino acids. V lost 3 bases and J lost 2, with 4 bases in between. Germline assignment: CDR1 DFQATT and CDR2 SNEGSKA (reference sequence). CDR3 nucleotide sequence: TGCAGTGCTAGCAGACAAGAGACCCAGTACTTC. Protein sequence: CSASRQETQYF.

This clone has more than one count but fewer than ten. The J gene is TRBJ1-5, the V gene TRBV4-2; 7 bases align to TRBD1. J gave up 3 bases and V 3 bases, and 8 bases lay outside the gene matches. The CDR3 loop spans 16 amino acids. Germline-derived CDR1 and CDR2 are LGHNA and YNFKEQ. CDR3 nucleotides: TGTGCCAGCAGCCAGGAAACAGGGGTCCTCAATCAGCCCCAGCATTTT. Translating gives CASSQETGVLNQPQHF.

This clone was found once. This chain uses TRBV10-2 with TRBJ2-1, with 13 positions matching TRBD2. The CDR3 runs 18 residues. J gave up 0 bases and V 5 bases, and 7 bases lay outside the gene matches. The germline CDR1 and CDR2 sequences are WSHSY and SAAADI. The CDR3 DNA reads as TGCGCCAGCAGTCAGACTAGCGGGGGGACCAGCTCCTACAATGAGCAGTTCTTC. Its translation: CASSQTSGGTSSYNEQFF.

The chain carries TRBV6-5 and TRBJ1-4; unclear D gene. This CDR3 is built from 13 residues. Trimming removed 8 bases from V and 2 bases from J, with 9 bases in between. Germline lookup yields CDR1 MNHEY and CDR2 SVGAGI. The CDR3 DNA reads TGTGCCAGCGGTACTTCTACTAATGAAAAACTGTTTTTT. This translates into CASGTSTNEKLFF.